The present T cell receptor beta chain was sequenced within a study of blood T cell repertoires in COVID-19. Turning to the study itself: COVID-19 samples from acute and convalescent phases originated in the United States, Italy and Spain. Nucleic acid was either cDNA or gDNA, and it came from T cells, B-cell-depleted T cells, or PBMCs.

V trimming: 3 bases; J trimming: 0 bases; junction bases outside the gene matches: 7. CDR1 is LNHDA and CDR2 is SQIVND in the germline V gene (reference sequence). The CDR3 loop spans 17 amino acids. Per the study methods: Reference gene primer amplification gave estimated nucleated cell counts. Here immunoSEQ multiplex PCR was the method, and the copy in TCRdb shows in-frame clones only, minus some. D and trimming were read from the DNA, whereas the V and J calls and clone size are those reported in that table. The sample carries 63,000 or so clones, more than 75% recorded once. This clonotype was sampled from a human donor in a cohort sampled during active COVID-19. The sample consisted of peripheral blood. The rearrangement uses TRBV19 and TRBJ2-1, with 8 positions matching TRBD2. This CDR3 reads CASSILAGERSYNEQFF. In DNA form, the CDR3 reads TGTGCCAGTAGTATCCTAGCGGGCGAACGCTCCTACAATGAGCAGTTCTTC.